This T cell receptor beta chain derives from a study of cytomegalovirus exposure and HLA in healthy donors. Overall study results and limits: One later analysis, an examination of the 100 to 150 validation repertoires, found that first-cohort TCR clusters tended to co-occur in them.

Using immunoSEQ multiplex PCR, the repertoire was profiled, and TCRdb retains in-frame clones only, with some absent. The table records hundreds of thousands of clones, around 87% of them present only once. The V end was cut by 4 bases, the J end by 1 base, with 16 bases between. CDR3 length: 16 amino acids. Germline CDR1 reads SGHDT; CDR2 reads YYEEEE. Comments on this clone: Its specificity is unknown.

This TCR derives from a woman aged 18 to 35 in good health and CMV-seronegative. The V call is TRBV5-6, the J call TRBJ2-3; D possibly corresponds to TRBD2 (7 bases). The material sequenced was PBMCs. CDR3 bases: TGTGCCAGCAGCCTGGGGGCGGGAGTTCGCACAGATACGCAGTATTTT. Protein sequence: CASSLGAGVRTDTQYF. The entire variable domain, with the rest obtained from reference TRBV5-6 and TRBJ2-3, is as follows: DAGVTQSPTHLIKTRGQQVTLRCSPKSGHDTVSWYQQALGQGPQFIFQYYEEEERQRGNFPDRFSGHQFPNYSSELNVNALLLGDSALYLCASSLGAGVRTDTQYFGPGTRLTVL.